This T cell receptor beta chain was profiled in a study of cytomegalovirus exposure and HLA in healthy donors. Study-wide findings and caveats: Rates of TCR association differed by HLA locus in a later analysis, with DRB1 highest and HLA-C lowest. TCR beta sequences reportedly predicted the HLA-A and HLA-B alleles of most subjects accurately. Being productive about 87% or about 30% of the time was typical of most TCR beta V segments in an earlier analysis.

With respect to this clone: Its antigen is not known.

The CDR3 is 16 amino acids. With V trimmed by 5 bases and J by 0 bases, 8 bases remained unmatched. Germline V gene lookup returns CDR1 SGHAT and CDR2 FQNNGV. It was with 60 Vbeta and 13 Jbeta primers that the PCR ran. This table comes from immunoSEQ multiplex PCR, and its TCRdb copy is limited to in-frame clones, with some not included. The data show 170,000 or so clones, 80% to 85% seen once. The sequence was collected from a man aged 45-65 years in good health and CMV-seronegative. Sequenced material: PBMCs. The chain recombines TRBV11-2 with TRBJ2-7; TRBD2 matches at 9 bases. The CDR3, as DNA: TGTGCCAGCAGCCCACTAGCGGGCTTGAGCTCCTACGAGCAGTACTTC. Translated: CASSPLAGLSSYEQYF.